The following is a T cell receptor (beta chain) sequence with its context. Its target is unknown. Method: immunoSEQ multiplex PCR; TCRdb's copy keeps in-frame clones and lacks some. This table holds several thousand clones, about 64% found once. This CDR3 spans 19 amino acids. The germline CDR1 and CDR2 sequences are LGHNA and YNFKEQ. Trimming removed 0 bases from V and 7 bases from J; junction bases left unmatched: 18. The data were obtained in a study of chemoradiotherapy in HPV16-positive cancers. Study-level points and caveats: Better recurrence-free survival went with HPV-responsive T-cell expansion in HPV16-positive patients. Non-HPV-specific T cells did not expand in tumors during treatment, whereas candidate HPV-specific clones and E7-related motifs did.

This specimen was tumor tissue, taken from a patient who underwent chemoradiotherapy. This sequence originates from a human donor with HPV-associated anogenital cancer. V and J are TRBV4-2 and TRBJ2-3; TRBD2 matches 8 bases. This CDR3 is CASSQETGSGSVLRNTQYF. The DNA for the CDR3 is TGTGCCAGCAGCCAAGAAACTGGCAGCGGGAGCGTACTGAGAAATACGCAGTATTTT.